The present T cell receptor (beta chain) was sequenced within a study of blood T cell repertoires in COVID-19. The data were produced by immunoSEQ multiplex PCR, yet TCRdb's version contains in-frame clones alone and is incomplete. The sample lists 290,000 or so clones, roughly 90% occurring once. Cohorts were based on clinical histories the participants reported. The recovered donors of Cohort 3 showed two negative PCRs, clearance, or symptom resolution. V was cut by 5 bases and J by 5 bases, with 10 bases left in between. The CDR3 is 14 amino acids. Looked up from germline, CDR1 is LGHDT and CDR2 is YNNKEL (reference sequence).

The rearrangement uses TRBV3-1 (or the pseudogene TRBV3-2) and TRBJ1-6; D is uncertain. The TCR comes from a woman in her 30s who had recovered from COVID-19. Sequencing was carried out using PBMCs or T cells enriched from blood (not recorded which). The CDR3 DNA is TGTGCCAGCAGCGAGAGACATCATAATTCACCCCTCCACTTT. Its protein is CASSERHHNSPLHF.